The rows below give T cell receptor beta chains drawn from one sample of a study of identifying expanded T cells in peripheral blood. Data came from immunoSEQ multiplex PCR; TCRdb stores just in-frame clones and leaves some out. Of about 94,000 clones listed, 88% are singletons. Input material: blood. The receptors shown here come from a person aged 18 to 69 in good health. Both conserved end residues are trimmed from each CDR3.

>TRBJ2-1|TRBV7-6
ASSPFQLFGNEQF
>TRBJ1-2|TRBV13
ASSFRGGGFGYT
>TRBJ1-2|TRBV18
ASSPTREVAYGYT
>TRBJ1-2|TRBV6-5
ATSFGQVSYGYT
>TRBJ1-2|TRBV29-1
SAPWGDSNLGYGYT
>TRBJ1-1|TRBV7-9
ASSLVLNTEAF
>TRBJ2-7|TRBV27
ASSLGTGGSYEQY
>TRBJ2-1|TRBV4-2
ASSQDLAVSSYNEQF
>TRBJ2-5|TRBV2
ASSEAGGLQETQY
>TRBJ2-3|TRBV18
ASSRTGVTDTQY
>TRBJ1-1|TRBV28
ATNRGGGTEAF
>TRBJ1-5|TRBV6-1
ASNRVPLDQPQH
>TRBJ2-7|TRBV7-9
ASSPIAGPPYEQY
>TRBJ1-4|TRBV18
ASSLSGAGSATNEKLF
>TRBJ2-3|TRBV28
ASSSRHGLVRDTDTQY
>TRBJ2-1|TRBV11-3
ASSLEGNEQF
>TRBJ2-7|TRBV18
ASSPVLRDRVTEQY